This T cell receptor beta chain was sequenced during a study of shared clonotypes between healthy human individuals. About 30,000 T cell genomes, or roughly 200 ng DNA, went into the sorted-subset replicate PCRs. Sequenced by immunoSEQ multiplex PCR; TCRdb stores in-frame clones only, minus some. The table records roughly 770,000 clones, approximately 97% of them present only once. This clone was detected once. Positively selected for CCR7, the CD45RO-negative cells used as naive CD8 cells excluded terminally differentiated effector memory CD45RA+ cells. In germline, CDR1 is MGHRA, CDR2 YSYEKL. The CDR3 is 15 residues long. J gave up 1 base and V 4 bases, and 3 bases lay outside the gene matches.

This TCR was sampled from a man under 40 in good health. J is TRBJ2-3 and V is TRBV4-1; 9 bases agree with TRBD2. Specimen: naive CD8+ T cells sorted from blood. CDR3 region: CASSLRTSGTDTQYF. In nucleotides, the CDR3 is TGCGCCAGCAGCCTGCGGACTAGCGGCACAGATACGCAGTATTTT.